This entry describes one TCR beta chain. This receptor's antigen is unknown. There are no base qualities to consult, and no much larger clone falls within one base. The data were produced on an Illumina HiSeq 2500. Quantitative 5'-RACE with molecular barcodes was the method used to prepare the TCR beta libraries. The study's own analysis went as follows. To identify disease-linked TCR variants, a new computational method was used, one built on a probabilistic model of VDJ rearrangement. The raw public data were reprocessed by TCRdb itself: fastp quality trimming at Q25, MiXCR clonotype calling, in-frame beta chains only. Rows merge per CDR3 protein into single entries with the most common DNA and genes. The V and J calls were determined by TCRdb, not by the authors. The sample profile shows hundreds of thousands of distinct CDR3 sequences; around 11% of them were found once. The ten largest clones add up to 0.51% of the sample.

Compared with germline, V lacks 5 bases and J lacks 5 bases; bases without a gene match: 8. The CDR3 runs 15 residues from the cysteine to the phenylalanine. Of the read, only the CDR3 DNA is kept; its 45 bases are in frame from base 1. The germline V gene yields SGHRS for CDR1 and YFSETQ for CDR2. The data are from a study of CD8 T cells in ankylosing spondylitis (dated by TCRdb to the late 2010s). Regarding the research as a whole: The study profiled T cell receptor beta repertoires in healthy donors and ankylosing spondylitis patients to find disease-linked TCR variants. The whole study cohort included 108 healthy donors and about two dozen ankylosing spondylitis patients. Peripheral blood was sampled, and synovial fluid was also collected from ankylosing spondylitis patients. The paper as a whole reports these results and caveats: Significant enrichment of the disease-linked clones was reported in matched synovial fluid samples from ankylosing spondylitis patients. Blood from ankylosing spondylitis patients appeared to be characterized by a TCR beta motif made up of under ten highly homologous amino acid variants. Some motif variants were previously reported in synovial fluid and blood of reactive arthritis patients, suggesting common disease-initiation mechanisms. A CD8+ phenotype was shown by the disease-linked clones, which were found at relatively low frequencies in peripheral blood.

This TCR was sampled from a male donor with ankylosing spondylitis. The rearranged segments are TRBV5-1 and TRBJ2-2, with 8 bases matching TRBD1. Sequenced material: blood, either unsorted or a sorted T cell fraction (not recorded which). CDR3 region: CASSYRQGRTGELFF. The DNA sequence is TGCGCCAGCAGTTACCGACAGGGGAGGACCGGGGAGCTGTTTTTT.